This is a list of T cell receptor beta chains from one sample in a study of response to subunit inactivated influenza vaccine. TCRdb reprocessed the RT-PCR reads with MiXCR, giving one entry per CDR3 protein. The table includes a few hundred thousand distinct CDR3 sequences, 11% detected once. These data were also filed under a second study, of T cells expressing NK-cell markers.

Sequences were derived from PBMCs from blood, sampled on the day of vaccination. The receptors stem from a man in his forties or fifties who received an inactivated influenza vaccine. The CDR3 runs from the conserved cysteine through the conserved F or W. A D gene is named only where the DNA matches it firmly. The size entry is marked missing in some rows and otherwise reads once, few, many or a size class.

clone_size j_call v_call d_call cdr3_aa cdr3_nt
few TRBJ2-1 TRBV12-3/TRBV12-4 - CASSLGRGISYNEQFF TGTGCCAGCAGTTTGGGGAGGGGGATCTCCTACAATGAGCAGTTCTTC
few TRBJ2-5 TRBV5-1 - CASKDTVAKTQYF TGCGCCAGCAAAGACACAGTCGCAAAGACCCAGTACTTC
few TRBJ2-5 TRBV20-1 - CSARRWIQETQYF TGCAGTGCTAGGAGGTGGATCCAAGAGACCCAGTACTTC
many TRBJ2-2 TRBV5-1 - CASSLIPGDGSGELFF TGCGCCAGCAGCCTTATCCCGGGGGATGGGTCCGGGGAGCTGTTTTTT
- TRBJ2-2 TRBV4-2 - CASSQDTGLGGELFF TGTGCCAGCAGCCAAGATACGGGCCTTGGCGGGGAGCTGTTTTTT
once TRBJ2-7 TRBV15 - CATGGTRGIYEQYF TGTGCCACCGGGGGCACTAGAGGAATTTACGAGCAGTACTTC
once TRBJ2-7 TRBV6-1 - CASGRSGIEQYF TGTGCCAGCGGTCGATCAGGAATTGAGCAGTACTTC
- TRBJ2-2 TRBV12-3/TRBV12-4 - CASSFGGQTGELFF TGTGCCAGCAGTTTTGGGGGTCAGACCGGGGAGCTGTTTTTT
- TRBJ2-5 TRBV2 - CASSAGRAGLGQETQYF TGTGCCAGCAGTGCAGGGCGGGCAGGCCTTGGTCAAGAGACCCAGTACTTC
- TRBJ2-7 TRBV20-1 TRBD2 CSASGRMNEQYF TGCAGTGCTAGCGGGAGGATGAACGAGCAGTACTTC
many TRBJ1-4 TRBV20-1 - CSARDRRVGEKLFF TGCAGTGCTAGAGATCGAAGGGTCGGTGAAAAACTGTTTTTT
few TRBJ1-1 TRBV7-2 - CATQQVITEAFF TGTGCCACTCAACAGGTTATCACTGAAGCTTTCTTT
few TRBJ2-1 TRBV7-2 - CASSLWGVTGQFF TGTGCCAGCAGCTTATGGGGCGTCACCGGGCAGTTCTTC
few TRBJ1-2 TRBV14 - CASSQDSGWTYGYTF TGTGCCAGCAGCCAAGATAGTGGTTGGACCTATGGCTACACCTTC
- TRBJ2-1 TRBV10-2 - CASSDPAREEQFF TGCGCCAGCAGTGACCCCGCCAGGGAGGAGCAGTTCTTC
few TRBJ2-5 TRBV5-1 - CASSLSWGTGETQYF TGCGCCAGCAGCTTAAGCTGGGGGACGGGCGAGACCCAGTACTTC